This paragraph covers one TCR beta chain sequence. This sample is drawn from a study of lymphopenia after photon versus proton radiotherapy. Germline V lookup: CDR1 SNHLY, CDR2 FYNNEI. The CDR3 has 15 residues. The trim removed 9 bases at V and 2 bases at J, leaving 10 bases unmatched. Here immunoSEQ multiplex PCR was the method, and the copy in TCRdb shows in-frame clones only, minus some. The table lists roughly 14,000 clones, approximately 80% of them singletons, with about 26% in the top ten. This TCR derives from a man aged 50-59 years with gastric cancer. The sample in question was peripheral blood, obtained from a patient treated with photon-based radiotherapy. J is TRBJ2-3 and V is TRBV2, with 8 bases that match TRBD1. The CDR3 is CASQTWDRYTDTQYF. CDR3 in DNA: TGTGCCAGTCAGACGTGGGACAGGTACACAGATACGCAGTATTTT.